These 30 T cell receptor beta chains originate from one sample sequenced in a study of OX40 agonist ivuxolimab in advanced cancers. Produced via immunoSEQ multiplex PCR; TCRdb's table is partial and in-frame only. The sample carries roughly 33,000 clones, about 76% recorded once. The sequencing used CD4+ or CD8+ T cells sorted from blood, collected in a trial of the OX40 agonist ivuxolimab. Receptor source: an adult with an advanced solid tumor such as melanoma, head and neck, liver or kidney cancer.

The V gene is TRBV14, the J gene TRBJ1-4; D ambiguous. CDR3 length equals 12 residues. Germline CDR1 SGHDN, CDR2 FVKESK. Between the trimmed V and J ends, which lost 1 base and 6 bases, there was a span of 3 bases. The CDR3 loop is CASSQGYEKLFF. CDR3 in DNA: TGTGCCAGCAGCCAAGGCTATGAAAAACTGTTTTTT.

The rearrangement uses TRBV10-2 and TRBJ2-5, with TRBD1 matching over 11 bases. Germline V gives CDR1 WSHSY, CDR2 SAAADI. The CDR3 is 15 amino acids. Unmatched junction bases numbered 8, after V lost 6 bases and J lost 5 bases. CDR3 in amino acids: CASRKGQGEAETQYF. The CDR3, as DNA: TGCGCCAGCAGGAAGGGACAGGGGGAGGCTGAGACCCAGTACTTC.

The CDR3 reads CASSPQGTGYNEQFF. In nucleotides, the CDR3 is TGTGCCAGTAGTCCTCAGGGGACAGGGTACAATGAGCAGTTCTTC. The rearrangement joins TRBV19 to TRBJ2-1, with TRBD1 matching over 9 bases. The V gene's germline CDR1 is LNHDA and CDR2 SQIVND (reference sequence). Trimming removed 5 bases from V and 4 bases from J; junction bases left unmatched: 6. This CDR3 spans 15 amino acids.

This clone is medium-sized by share. The chain has TRBV27 and TRBJ1-4; D is unclear. This CDR3 region has 14 residues. Trimming cost V 5 bases and J 3 bases, with 10 bases left between them. Germline V CDR1 and CDR2: MNHEY, SMNVEV (reference sequence). The chain's CDR3 is CASSQFLANEKLFF. CDR3 bases: TGTGCCAGCAGTCAGTTTTTGGCTAATGAAAAACTGTTTTTT. The entire variable domain, with the rest obtained from reference TRBV27 and TRBJ1-4, is as follows: EAQVTQNPRYLITVTGKKLTVTCSQNMNHEYMSWYRQDPGLGLRQIYYSMNVEVTDKGDVPEGYKVSRKEKRNFPLILESPSPNQTSLYFCASSQFLANEKLFFGSGTQLSVL.

The chain links TRBV7-2 to TRBJ1-3; 7 positions match TRBD1. Losses at the gene ends were 2 bases for V and 4 bases for J; bases not matched to a gene: 2. Germline V gene sequence: CDR1 SGHTA, CDR2 FQGNSA. The CDR3 spans 14 residues. For the CDR3, the DNA is TGTGCCAGCAGCTTAACAGGGGCGGGAAACACCATATATTTT. As protein: CASSLTGAGNTIYF.

The chain recombines TRBV5-1 with TRBJ1-1; no reliable D call. The ends were cut back, 0 bases at V and 0 bases at J, with 6 bases in the middle. Per germline, CDR1 SGHRS and CDR2 YFSETQ. CDR3 length: 14 amino acids. The chain's CDR3 is CASSLDPLNTEAFF. In nucleotides, the CDR3 is TGCGCCAGCAGCTTGGATCCCTTGAACACTGAAGCTTTCTTT.

In this sample, this clone turned up a few times. The same CDR3 arises from other DNA sequences in this sample as well. The chain couples TRBV12-5 to TRBJ1-1; D not resolved. Germline values: CDR1 LGHNT, CDR2 FRNRAP. The CDR3 length is 15 residues. Trimming stripped 0 bases from V and 1 base from J, with 9 bases between. CDR3 in amino acids: CASGLVLAQNTEAFF. For the CDR3, the DNA is TGTGCTAGTGGTTTGGTACTAGCACAGAACACTGAAGCTTTCTTT.

This clone was detected only a few times. The CDR3 sequence: CASSQAGAVSYNSPLHF. The CDR3 nucleotides read TGTGCCAGCAGCCAAGCGGGGGCCGTCTCCTATAATTCACCCCTCCACTTT. This rearrangement joins TRBV4-2 to TRBJ1-6, with D maybe TRBD1 (6 bases). Trimming removed 1 base at V and 0 bases at J, with 10 bases between. CDR3 size: 17 residues. Germline V gives CDR1 LGHNA, CDR2 YNFKEQ.

This chain joins TRBV5-4 and TRBJ1-1; D is ambiguous. Deletions cut 2 bases from V and 4 bases from J, with 6 bases between. Germline assignment: CDR1 SGHNT and CDR2 YYREEE (reference sequence). The CDR3 spans 12 residues. The CDR3 nucleotides read TGTGCCAGCAGCTTAGTGGTCACTGAAGCTTTCTTT. It yields the protein CASSLVVTEAFF.

This chain joins TRBV27 and TRBJ1-1; tentative D call: TRBD1 (5 bases). Trimming cost V 3 bases and J 3 bases, with 11 bases left between them. Germline CDR1 reads MNHEY; CDR2 reads SMNVEV (reference sequence). CDR3 length equals 14 residues. The CDR3 DNA follows: TGTGCCAGCAGTTTTGGTACAGGCCACACTGAAGCTTTCTTT. Its protein product is CASSFGTGHTEAFF.

The genes are TRBV27 and TRBJ1-6; TRBD1 matches at 8 bases. V was clipped by 3 bases and J by 7 bases; unmatched bases: 8. CDR3 size: 16 residues. The V gene's germline CDR1 is MNHEY and CDR2 SMNVEV (reference sequence). The CDR3: CASSFGQGARNSPLHF. CDR3 in DNA: TGTGCCAGCAGTTTTGGGCAGGGGGCGCGGAATTCACCCCTCCACTTT.

The chain has TRBV5-6 and TRBJ2-1; D is uncertain. This CDR3 contains 12 residues. Germline V lookup: CDR1 SGHDT, CDR2 YYEEEE. V dropped 3 bases and J dropped 8 bases, with 9 bases sitting between them. CDR3 residues: CASSSGFDEQFF. The CDR3 DNA is TGTGCCAGCAGCTCGGGTTTCGATGAGCAGTTCTTC.

The chain couples TRBV11-2 to TRBJ2-5; TRBD1 is a possible D gene (5 bases). This CDR3 is 16 amino acids long. Germline V CDR1 and CDR2: SGHAT, FQNNGV. V lost 5 bases and J 0 bases, leaving 16 bases between the germline ends. CDR3 in amino acids: CASSPGHVRYQETQYF. In nucleotides, the CDR3 is TGTGCCAGCAGCCCAGGACACGTACGGTACCAAGAGACCCAGTACTTC.

V and J are TRBV6-1 and TRBJ1-1, with D unclear. This CDR3 region has 15 residues. V lost 5 bases, J lost 0 bases, and 13 bases lay in between. From germline, CDR1 is MNHNS and CDR2 SASEGT. The CDR3 region has the DNA TGTGCCAGCAGTAATCTACTTGGTATGAACACTGAAGCTTTCTTT. It yields the protein CASSNLLGMNTEAFF.

The chain uses TRBV5-4 and TRBJ2-4, with 7 nucleotides matching TRBD1. CDR3 length equals 15 residues. Germline V lookup: CDR1 SGHNT, CDR2 YYREEE (reference sequence). V shed 2 bases, J shed 1 base, and the junction held 3 bases outside the gene matches. The chain's CDR3 is CASSLQGTAKNIQYF. The CDR3 DNA is TGTGCCAGCAGCTTACAGGGGACGGCCAAAAACATTCAGTACTTC.

The CDR3 spells CASSLSYRTDTQYF. The CDR3, as DNA: TGTGCCAGCAGCTTGAGCTATCGCACAGATACGCAGTATTTT. V usage is TRBV5-4 and J usage is TRBJ2-3; no clear D. Trimming cost V 1 base and J 1 base, with 7 bases left between them. This CDR3 comprises 14 residues. Looked up from germline, CDR1 is SGHNT and CDR2 is YYREEE (reference sequence). Full variable domain (missing parts from reference TRBV5-4 and TRBJ2-3): ETGVTQSPTHLIKTRGQQVTLRCSSQSGHNTVSWYQQALGQGPQFIFQYYREEENGRGNFPPRFSGLQFPNYSSELNVNALELDDSALYLCASSLSYRTDTQYFGPGTRLTVL.

V is TRBV7-2 and J is TRBJ1-6; unclear D gene. The CDR3 runs to 16 residues. V was shortened by 6 bases and J by 6 bases, with 18 bases between the two germline ends. CDR1 and CDR2 from the germline V gene are SGHTA and FQGNSA. The CDR3 is CASRRDPRQFNSPLHF. The CDR3 region has the DNA TGTGCCAGCAGACGAGATCCAAGGCAATTTAATTCACCCCTCCACTTT.

The V and J genes are TRBV29-1 and TRBJ1-4; TRBD1 aligns across 7 bases. V gave up 4 bases and J gave up 0 bases; unmatched junction bases: 8. Per the germline V gene, CDR1 is SQVTM and CDR2 is ANQGSEA. This CDR3 is built from 16 residues. The CDR3 loop is CSVGTGAVATNEKLFF. In nucleotides, the CDR3 is TGCAGCGTTGGTACAGGGGCGGTTGCAACTAATGAAAAACTGTTTTTT.

The rearrangement uses TRBV11-2 and TRBJ2-3; 11 nucleotides align to TRBD2. V was clipped by 4 bases and J by 3 bases; unmatched bases: 6. This CDR3 region has 16 residues. The V gene's germline CDR1 is SGHAT and CDR2 FQNNGV. The CDR3 DNA reads TGTGCCAGCAGCTGGTCACTAGCGGGGGAGACAGATACGCAGTATTTT. It codes for CASSWSLAGETDTQYF.

By sample share, this clone is medium-sized. The gene calls are TRBV10-3 and TRBJ2-1; D perhaps matches TRBD1 (5 bases). The CDR3 consists of 13 residues. CDR1 and CDR2 from the germline V gene are ENHRY and SYGVKD. Trimming removed 6 bases from V and 0 bases from J, with 6 bases in between. The CDR3 DNA sequence: TGTGCCATCAGAGACAGCTCCTACAATGAGCAGTTCTTC. Translating it yields CAIRDSSYNEQFF.

The V call is TRBV5-6, the J call TRBJ2-5; D not certain. The V and J ends lost 1 base and 7 bases respectively, with 5 bases between them. Looked up from germline, CDR1 is SGHDT and CDR2 is YYEEEE. The CDR3 consists of 11 residues. The CDR3 reads CASSLRATQYF. CDR3 in DNA: TGTGCCAGCAGCTTGAGGGCGACCCAGTACTTC.

The chain recombines TRBV2 with TRBJ2-1; TRBD1 agrees at 9 bases. This CDR3 has 14 amino acids. V lost 6 bases and J lost 7; bases outside the gene matches: 7. CDR1 and CDR2 (germline): SNHLY, FYNNEI. The CDR3 is CASRRQGGGNEQFF. The CDR3 nucleotides are TGTGCCAGCAGAAGACAGGGGGGGGGAAATGAGCAGTTCTTC. Full variable domain (outside the CDR3, taken from reference TRBV2 and TRBJ2-1): EPEVTQTPSHQVTQMGQEVILRCVPISNHLYFYWYRQILGQKVEFLVSFYNNEISEKSEIFDDQFSVERPDGSNFTLKIRSTKLEDSAMYFCASRRQGGGNEQFFGPGTRLTVL.

The gene calls are TRBV9 and TRBJ2-5, with D perhaps given as TRBD1 or TRBD2 (6 bases each). The better agreement between TRBJ2-7 and the DNA end casts doubt on the J call. This CDR3 region has 14 residues. Germline V CDR1 and CDR2: SGDLS, YYNGEE. CDR3 residues: CASSSGAGTYEQYF. The CDR3 coding sequence is TGTGCCAGCAGCTCGGGGGCCGGCACCTACGAGCAGTACTTC.

The J gene is TRBJ2-7, the V gene TRBV12-5, with D possibly being TRBD1 (5 bases). Germline CDR1 and CDR2: LGHNT and FRNRAP. This CDR3 comprises 12 residues. Trimming left V 7 bases short and J 5 bases short, with 12 bases between. This CDR3 reads CASALTRDEQYV. CDR3 DNA: TGTGCTAGTGCTTTAACCAGGGACGAGCAGTACGTC.

The rearrangement joins TRBV5-8 to TRBJ1-5; TRBD1 aligns across 9 bases. Germline V gives CDR1 SGHTS, CDR2 YDEGEE. The CDR3 loop spans 14 amino acids. V gave up 2 bases and J gave up 5 bases; unmatched junction bases: 2. CDR3 DNA: TGTGCCAGCAGCTTTGGGACAGGGCATCAGCCCCAGCATTTT. Translation: CASSFGTGHQPQHF.

This CDR3 is CASRVLAGVGEQYF. For the CDR3, the DNA is TGCGCCAGCCGGGTGCTAGCGGGGGTGGGTGAGCAGTACTTC. This chain uses TRBV5-1 with TRBJ2-7, with 10 bases matching TRBD2. J was trimmed by 7 bases and V by 7 bases; bases with no gene match: 11. The CDR3 is 14 residues long. Looked up from germline, CDR1 is SGHRS and CDR2 is YFSETQ. The variable domain in full, with the rest retrieved from reference TRBV5-1 and TRBJ2-7, is KAGVTQTPRYLIKTRGQQVTLSCSPISGHRSVSWYQQTPGQGLQFLFEYFSETQRNKGNFPGRFSGRQFSNSRSEMNVSTLELGDSALYLCASRVLAGVGEQYFGPGTRLTVT.

The chain combines TRBV11-2 with TRBJ2-2; D uncertain. The CDR3 consists of 12 residues. The V and J ends lost 4 bases and 2 bases respectively, with 2 bases between them. CDR1 is SGHAT and CDR2 is FQNNGV in the germline V gene. The CDR3, as DNA: TGTGCCAGCAGCTCCAACACCGGGGAGCTGTTTTTT. As protein: CASSSNTGELFF.

This chain connects TRBV2 to TRBJ2-7, with 7 nucleotides matching TRBD1. Trimming removed 4 bases from V and 7 bases from J; junction bases left unmatched: 7. The CDR3 contains 13 residues. Germline-derived CDR1 and CDR2 are SNHLY and FYNNEI. The CDR3 spells CASSVGRGLEQYF. CDR3 in DNA: TGTGCCAGCAGTGTGGGAAGGGGGCTTGAGCAGTACTTC.

The J gene is TRBJ1-2, the V gene TRBV28; TRBD1 agrees at 7 bases. Per the germline V gene, CDR1 is MDHEN and CDR2 is SYDVKM. The CDR3 is 14 amino acids. The trim removed 3 bases at V and 5 bases at J, leaving 6 bases unmatched. This CDR3 reads CASSFLDREYGYTF. The CDR3 bases are TGTGCCAGCAGTTTCCTCGACAGGGAATATGGCTACACCTTC.

V gene TRBV7-2 combines with J gene TRBJ2-3; tentatively, D is TRBD2 (6 bases). Trimming stripped 3 bases from V and 0 bases from J, with 10 bases between. Germline V gene data show CDR1 as SGHTA and CDR2 as FQGNSA. There are 15 residues in the CDR3. The DNA for the CDR3 is TGTGCCAGCAGCTTTCCGGGGGTTAGCACAGATACGCAGTATTTT. Translation: CASSFPGVSTDTQYF.